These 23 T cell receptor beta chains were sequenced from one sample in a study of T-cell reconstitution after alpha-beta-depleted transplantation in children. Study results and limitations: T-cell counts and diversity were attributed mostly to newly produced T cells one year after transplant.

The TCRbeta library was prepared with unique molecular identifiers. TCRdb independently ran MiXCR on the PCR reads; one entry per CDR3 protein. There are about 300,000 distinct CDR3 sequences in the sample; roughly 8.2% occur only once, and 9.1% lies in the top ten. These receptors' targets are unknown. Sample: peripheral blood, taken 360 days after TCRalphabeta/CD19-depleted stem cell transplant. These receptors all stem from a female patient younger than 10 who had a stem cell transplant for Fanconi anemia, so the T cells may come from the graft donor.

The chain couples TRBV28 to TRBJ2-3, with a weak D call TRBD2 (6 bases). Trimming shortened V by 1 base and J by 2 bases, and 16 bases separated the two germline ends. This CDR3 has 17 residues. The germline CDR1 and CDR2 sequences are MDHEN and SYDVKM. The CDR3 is CASSLFSGGDITDTQYF. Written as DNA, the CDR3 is TGTGCCAGCAGTTTATTTAGCGGAGGTGATATCACAGATACGCAGTATTTT.

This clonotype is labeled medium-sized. The CDR3 sequence: CASSLGLTNEQFF. The CDR3 region has the DNA TGTGCCAGCAGTCTCGGACTGACCAATGAGCAGTTCTTC. The chain carries TRBV28 and TRBJ2-1; possible D gene TRBD2, 5 bases. This CDR3 region has 13 residues. The V and J ends lost 5 bases and 6 bases respectively, with 11 bases between them. Germline lookup yields CDR1 MDHEN and CDR2 SYDVKM.

CDR3 nucleotide sequence: TGTGCCAGCTCACCACGAGCGCAGGGTCTATGGGAGACCCAGTACTTC. This sequence encodes CASSPRAQGLWETQYF. The rearrangement uses TRBV18 and TRBJ2-5, with D maybe TRBD1 (5 bases). The CDR3 is made up of 16 amino acids. In germline, CDR1 is KGHSH, CDR2 LQKENI. The ends were cut back, 1 base at V and 5 bases at J, with 17 bases in the middle.

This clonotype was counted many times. This CDR3 is CASSPRGVGTEAFF. CDR3 DNA sequence: TGTGCCAGCAGTCCCAGGGGGGTCGGCACTGAAGCTTTCTTT. The chain combines TRBV6-1 with TRBJ1-1; 7 positions agree with TRBD1. V gave up 5 bases and J gave up 4 bases; unmatched junction bases: 7. The V gene's germline CDR1 is MNHNS and CDR2 SASEGT. The CDR3 extends over 14 amino acids.

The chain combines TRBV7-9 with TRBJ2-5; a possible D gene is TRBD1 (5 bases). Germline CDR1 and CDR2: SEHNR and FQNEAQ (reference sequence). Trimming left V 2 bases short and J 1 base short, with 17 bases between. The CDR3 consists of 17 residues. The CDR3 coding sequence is TGTGCCAGCAGCTTATTGGGCAGGGCCTACCTCCAAGAGACCCAGTACTTC. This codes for CASSLLGRAYLQETQYF.

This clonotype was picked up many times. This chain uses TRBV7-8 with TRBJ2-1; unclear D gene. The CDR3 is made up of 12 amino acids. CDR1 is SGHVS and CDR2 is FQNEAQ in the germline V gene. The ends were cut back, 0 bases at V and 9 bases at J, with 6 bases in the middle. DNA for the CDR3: TGTGCCAGCAGCTTAGCCCCGATTGAGCAGTTCTTC. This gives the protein CASSLAPIEQFF.

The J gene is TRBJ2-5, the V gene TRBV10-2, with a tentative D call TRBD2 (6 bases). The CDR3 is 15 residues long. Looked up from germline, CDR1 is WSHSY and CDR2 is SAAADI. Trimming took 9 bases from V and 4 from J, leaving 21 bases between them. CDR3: CASAEGGGSGETQYF. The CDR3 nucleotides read TGCGCCAGTGCTGAAGGTGGGGGGTCGGGAGAGACCCAGTACTTC.

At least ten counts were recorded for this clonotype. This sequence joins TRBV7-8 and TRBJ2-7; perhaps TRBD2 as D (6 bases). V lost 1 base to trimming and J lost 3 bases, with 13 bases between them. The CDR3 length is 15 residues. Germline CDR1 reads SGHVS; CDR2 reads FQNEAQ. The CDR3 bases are TGTGCCAGCAGCTTAGTGGAGGGCCTCGGCTACGAGCAGTACGTC. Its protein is CASSLVEGLGYEQYV.

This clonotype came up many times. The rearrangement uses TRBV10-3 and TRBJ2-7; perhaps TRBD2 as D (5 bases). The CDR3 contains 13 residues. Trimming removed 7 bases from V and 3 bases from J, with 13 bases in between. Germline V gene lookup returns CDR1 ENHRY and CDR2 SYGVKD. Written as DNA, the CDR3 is TGTGCCATCAACTCCGGGGAAAACTACGAGCAGTACTTC. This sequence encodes CAINSGENYEQYF.

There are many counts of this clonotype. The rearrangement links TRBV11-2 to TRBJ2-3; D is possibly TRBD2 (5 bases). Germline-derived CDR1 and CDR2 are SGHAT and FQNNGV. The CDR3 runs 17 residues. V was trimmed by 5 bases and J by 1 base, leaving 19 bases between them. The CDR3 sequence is CASSVHGIPGGTDTQYF. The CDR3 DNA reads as TGTGCCAGCAGCGTACACGGAATCCCCGGGGGCACAGATACGCAGTATTTT.

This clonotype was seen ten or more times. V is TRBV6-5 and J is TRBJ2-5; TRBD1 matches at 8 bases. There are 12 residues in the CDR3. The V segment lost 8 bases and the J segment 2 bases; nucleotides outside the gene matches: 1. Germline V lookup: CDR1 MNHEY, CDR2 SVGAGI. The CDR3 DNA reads TGTGCCAGCGGACAGGGACAAGAGACCCAGTACTTC. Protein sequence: CASGQGQETQYF.

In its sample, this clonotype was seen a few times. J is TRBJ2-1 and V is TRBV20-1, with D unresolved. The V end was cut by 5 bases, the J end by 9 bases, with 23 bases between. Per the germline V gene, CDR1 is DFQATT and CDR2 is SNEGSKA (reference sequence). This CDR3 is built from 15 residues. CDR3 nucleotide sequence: TGCAGTGCTGGCTCCCCGGACCCTCCCCGGCGTGAGCAGTTCTTC. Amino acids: CSAGSPDPPRREQFF.

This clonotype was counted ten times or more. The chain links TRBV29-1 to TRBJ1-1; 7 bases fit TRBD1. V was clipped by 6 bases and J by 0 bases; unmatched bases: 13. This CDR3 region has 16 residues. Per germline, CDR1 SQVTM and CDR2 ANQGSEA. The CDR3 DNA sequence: TGCAGCGTCCTCTCGACAGGGTTTGTCTTGAACACTGAAGCTTTCTTT. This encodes CSVLSTGFVLNTEAFF.

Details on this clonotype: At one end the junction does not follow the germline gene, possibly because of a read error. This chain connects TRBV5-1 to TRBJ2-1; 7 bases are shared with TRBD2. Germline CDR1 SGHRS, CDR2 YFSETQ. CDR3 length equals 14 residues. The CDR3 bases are TGCTCCAGCAGCTTCCCGGGGGGACTGCAGGAGCAGTTCTTC. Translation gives CSSSFPGGLQEQFF. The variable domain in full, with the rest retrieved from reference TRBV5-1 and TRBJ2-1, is KAGVTQTPRYLIKTRGQQVTLSCSPISGHRSVSWYQQTPGQGLQFLFEYFSETQRNKGNFPGRFSGRQFSNSRSEMNVSTLELGDSALYLCSSSFPGGLQEQFFGPGTRLTVL.

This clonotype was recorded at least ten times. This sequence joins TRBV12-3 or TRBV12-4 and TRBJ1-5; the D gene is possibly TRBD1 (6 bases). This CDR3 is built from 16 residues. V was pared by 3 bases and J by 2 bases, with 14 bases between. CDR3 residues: CASSFMGGAGNQPQHF. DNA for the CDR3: TGTGCCAGCAGTTTTATGGGGGGCGCTGGCAATCAGCCCCAGCATTTT.

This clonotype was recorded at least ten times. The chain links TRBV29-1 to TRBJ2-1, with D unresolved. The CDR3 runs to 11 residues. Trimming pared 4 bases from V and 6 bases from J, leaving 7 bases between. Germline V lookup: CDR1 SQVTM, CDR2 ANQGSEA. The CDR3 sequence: CSVGQPNEQFF. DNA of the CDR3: TGCAGCGTTGGCCAGCCCAATGAGCAGTTCTTC.

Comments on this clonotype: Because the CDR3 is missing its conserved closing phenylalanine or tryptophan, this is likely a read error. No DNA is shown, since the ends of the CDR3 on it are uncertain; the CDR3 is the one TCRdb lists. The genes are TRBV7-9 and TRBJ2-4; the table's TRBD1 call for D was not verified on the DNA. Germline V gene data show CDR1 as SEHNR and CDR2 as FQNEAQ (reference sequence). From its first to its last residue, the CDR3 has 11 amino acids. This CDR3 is CASSTNRDRGR.

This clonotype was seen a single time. The CDR3 region is CASTPLTLDRGREQYF. The DNA for the CDR3 is TGCGCCAGCACGCCGCTCACACTCGACAGGGGGCGTGAGCAGTACTTC. The chain recombines TRBV5-1 with TRBJ2-7; 10 bases agree with TRBD1. The V gene end was trimmed by 6 bases and the J gene end by 7 bases; junction bases not matched to a gene: 16. CDR3 size: 16 residues. CDR1 is SGHRS, CDR2 YFSETQ, per germline.

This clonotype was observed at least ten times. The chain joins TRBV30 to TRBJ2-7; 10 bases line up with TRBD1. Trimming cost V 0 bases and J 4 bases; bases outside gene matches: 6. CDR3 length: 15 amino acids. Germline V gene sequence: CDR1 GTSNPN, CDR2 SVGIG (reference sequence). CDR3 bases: TGTGCCTGGAGTGTATGGGACAGGGGTGGATACGAGCAGTACTTC. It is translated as CAWSVWDRGGYEQYF.

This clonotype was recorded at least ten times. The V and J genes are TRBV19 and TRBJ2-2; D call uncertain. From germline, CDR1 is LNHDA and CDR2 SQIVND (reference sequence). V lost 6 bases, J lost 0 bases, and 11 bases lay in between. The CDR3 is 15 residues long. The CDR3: CASRFLGPNTGELFF. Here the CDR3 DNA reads TGTGCCAGTAGGTTTCTAGGTCCGAACACCGGGGAGCTGTTTTTT.

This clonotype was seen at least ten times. The CDR3 spells CASSLTATGTGIGFYEQYF. CDR3 DNA sequence: TGCGCCAGCAGCCTAACTGCGACCGGGACAGGGATAGGGTTTTACGAGCAGTACTTC. The chain is built from TRBV4-3 and TRBJ2-7, with TRBD1 identical over 9 bases. Germline V gene data show CDR1 as LGHNA and CDR2 as YSLEER. This CDR3 spans 19 amino acids. The ends lost 4 bases at V and 4 bases at J; junction bases unmatched: 20.

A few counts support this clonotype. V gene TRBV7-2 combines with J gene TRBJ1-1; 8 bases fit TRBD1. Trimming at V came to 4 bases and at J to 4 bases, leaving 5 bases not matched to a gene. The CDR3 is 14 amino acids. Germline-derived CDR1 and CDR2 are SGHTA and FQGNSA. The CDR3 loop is CASSSRGRATEAFF. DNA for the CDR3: TGTGCCAGCAGCTCCAGGGGGCGGGCCACTGAAGCTTTCTTT.

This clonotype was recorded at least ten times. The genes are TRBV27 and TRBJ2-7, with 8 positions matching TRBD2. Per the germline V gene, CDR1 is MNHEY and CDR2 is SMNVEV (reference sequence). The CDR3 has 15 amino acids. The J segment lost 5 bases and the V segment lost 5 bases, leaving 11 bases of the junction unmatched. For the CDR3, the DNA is TGTGCCAGCAGTCCCATAGCGGGACCACACCACGAGCAGTACTTC. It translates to CASSPIAGPHHEQYF.